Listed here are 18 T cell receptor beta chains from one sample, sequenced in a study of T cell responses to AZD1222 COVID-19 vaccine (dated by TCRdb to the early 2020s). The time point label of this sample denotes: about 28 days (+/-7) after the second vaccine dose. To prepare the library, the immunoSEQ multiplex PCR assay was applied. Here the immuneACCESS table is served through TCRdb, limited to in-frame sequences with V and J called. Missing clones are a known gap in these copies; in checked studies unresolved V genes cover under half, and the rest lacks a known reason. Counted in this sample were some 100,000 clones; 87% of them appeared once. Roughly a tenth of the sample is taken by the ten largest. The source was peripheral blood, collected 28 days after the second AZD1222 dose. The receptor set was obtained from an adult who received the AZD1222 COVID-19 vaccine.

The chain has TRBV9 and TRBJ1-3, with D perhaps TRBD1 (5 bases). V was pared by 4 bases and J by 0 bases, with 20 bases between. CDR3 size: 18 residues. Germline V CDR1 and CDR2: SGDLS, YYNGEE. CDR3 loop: CASSPQPPGRGSGNTIYF. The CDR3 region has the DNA TGTGCCAGCAGCCCTCAGCCCCCCGGGAGGGGCTCTGGAAACACCATATATTTT. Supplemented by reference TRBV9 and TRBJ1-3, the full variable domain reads DSGVTQTPKHLITATGQRVTLRCSPRSGDLSVYWYQQSLDQGLQFLIQYYNGEERAKGNILERFSAQQFPDLHSELNLSSLELGDSALYFCASSPQPPGRGSGNTIYFGEGSWLTVV.

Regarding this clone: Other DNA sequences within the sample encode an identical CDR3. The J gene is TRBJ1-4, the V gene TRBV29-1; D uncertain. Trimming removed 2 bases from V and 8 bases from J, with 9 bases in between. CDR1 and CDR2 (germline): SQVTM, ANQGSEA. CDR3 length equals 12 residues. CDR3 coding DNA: TGCAGCGTTGAATCCGGCGGGGAAAAACTGTTTTTT. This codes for CSVESGGEKLFF.

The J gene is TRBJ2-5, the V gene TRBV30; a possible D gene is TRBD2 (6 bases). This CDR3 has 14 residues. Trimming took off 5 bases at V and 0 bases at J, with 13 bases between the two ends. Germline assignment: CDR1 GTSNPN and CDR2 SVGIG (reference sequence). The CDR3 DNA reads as TGTGCCTGGTCGACGGGGGAGTACCAAGAGACCCAGTACTTC. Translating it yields CAWSTGEYQETQYF.

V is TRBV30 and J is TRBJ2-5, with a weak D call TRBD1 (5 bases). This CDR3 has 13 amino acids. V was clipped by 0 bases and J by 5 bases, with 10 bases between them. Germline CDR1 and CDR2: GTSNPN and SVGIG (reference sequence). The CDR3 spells CAWSVGVQETQYF. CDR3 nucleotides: TGTGCCTGGAGTGTAGGGGTACAGGAGACCCAGTACTTC.

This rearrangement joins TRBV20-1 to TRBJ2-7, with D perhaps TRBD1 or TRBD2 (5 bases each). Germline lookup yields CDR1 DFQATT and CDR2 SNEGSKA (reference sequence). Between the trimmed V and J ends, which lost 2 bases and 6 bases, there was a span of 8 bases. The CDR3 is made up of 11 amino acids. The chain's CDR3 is CSARRGPEQYF. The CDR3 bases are TGCAGTGCTAGACGGGGCCCCGAGCAGTACTTC.

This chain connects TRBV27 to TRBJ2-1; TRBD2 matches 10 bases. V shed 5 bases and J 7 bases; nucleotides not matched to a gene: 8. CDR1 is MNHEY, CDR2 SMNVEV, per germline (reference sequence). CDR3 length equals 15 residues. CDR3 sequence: CASSPSPSGSNEQFF. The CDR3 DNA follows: TGTGCCAGCAGTCCCTCTCCTAGCGGGAGTAATGAGCAGTTCTTC.

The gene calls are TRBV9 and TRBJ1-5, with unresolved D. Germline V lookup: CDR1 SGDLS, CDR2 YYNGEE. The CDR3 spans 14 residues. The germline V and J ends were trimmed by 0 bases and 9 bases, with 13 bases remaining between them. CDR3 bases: TGTGCCAGCAGCGTAGAGGCGGGAAGAGGGCCCCAGCATTTT. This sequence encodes CASSVEAGRGPQHF.

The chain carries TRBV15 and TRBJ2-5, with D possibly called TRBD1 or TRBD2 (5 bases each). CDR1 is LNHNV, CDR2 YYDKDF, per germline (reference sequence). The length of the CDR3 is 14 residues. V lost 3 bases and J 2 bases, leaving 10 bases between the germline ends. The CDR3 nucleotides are TGTGCCACCAGCAGTGGGGGTTTACAAGAGACCCAGTACTTC. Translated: CATSSGGLQETQYF. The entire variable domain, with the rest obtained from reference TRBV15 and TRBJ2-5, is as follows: DAMVIQNPRYQVTQFGKPVTLSCSQTLNHNVMYWYQQKSSQAPKLLFHYYDKDFNNEADTPDNFQSRRPNTSFCFLDIRSPGLGDTAMYLCATSSGGLQETQYFGPGTRLLVL.

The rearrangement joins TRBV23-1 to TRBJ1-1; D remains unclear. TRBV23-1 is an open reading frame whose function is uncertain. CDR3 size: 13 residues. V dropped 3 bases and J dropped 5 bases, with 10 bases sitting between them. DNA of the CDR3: TGCGCCAGCAGTCAGACGTGGTGGACTGAAGCTTTCTTT. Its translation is CASSQTWWTEAFF.

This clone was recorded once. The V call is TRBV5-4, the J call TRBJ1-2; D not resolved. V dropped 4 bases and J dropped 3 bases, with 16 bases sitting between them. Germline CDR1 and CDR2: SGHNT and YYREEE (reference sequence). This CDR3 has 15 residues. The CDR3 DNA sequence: TGTGCCAGCAGCCCCGGGCAGGATTTAGACTATGGCTACACCTTC. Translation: CASSPGQDLDYGYTF.

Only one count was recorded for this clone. The CDR3 loop is CASSLGGPEVAFF. CDR3 coding DNA: TGTGCCAGCAGCTTAGGTGGGCCAGAGGTAGCTTTCTTT. The chain employs TRBV7-8 and TRBJ1-1, with D hard to call. V shed 1 base and J shed 10 bases, with 13 bases lying between them. This CDR3 is 13 amino acids long. CDR1 SGHVS and CDR2 FQNEAQ come from the germline V gene.

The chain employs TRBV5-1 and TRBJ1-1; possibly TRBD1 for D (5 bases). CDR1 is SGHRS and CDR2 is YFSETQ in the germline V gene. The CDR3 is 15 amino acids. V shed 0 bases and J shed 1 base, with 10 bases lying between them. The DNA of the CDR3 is TGCGCCAGCAGCTTGGGAGGGACGGCGAACACTGAAGCTTTCTTT. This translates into CASSLGGTANTEAFF.

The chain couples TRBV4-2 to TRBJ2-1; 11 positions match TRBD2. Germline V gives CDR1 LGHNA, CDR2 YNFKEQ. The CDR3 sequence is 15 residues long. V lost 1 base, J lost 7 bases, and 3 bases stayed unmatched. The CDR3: CASSQVSGGANEQFF. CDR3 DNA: TGTGCCAGCAGCCAAGTTAGCGGGGGGGCTAATGAGCAGTTCTTC.

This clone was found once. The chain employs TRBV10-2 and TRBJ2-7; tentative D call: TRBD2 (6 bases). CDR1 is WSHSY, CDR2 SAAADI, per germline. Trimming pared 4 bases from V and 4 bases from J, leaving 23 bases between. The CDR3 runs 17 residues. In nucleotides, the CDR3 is TGCGCCAGCAGTGGGGGTCCCGGGAGAACGATTAAATACGAGCAGTACTTC. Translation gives CASSGGPGRTIKYEQYF.

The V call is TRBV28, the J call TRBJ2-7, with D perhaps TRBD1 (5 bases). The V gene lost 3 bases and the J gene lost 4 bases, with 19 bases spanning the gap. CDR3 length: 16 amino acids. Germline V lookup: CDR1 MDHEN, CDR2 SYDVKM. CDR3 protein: CASSFHQGTRPYEQYF. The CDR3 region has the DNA TGTGCCAGCAGTTTCCATCAGGGCACAAGGCCATACGAGCAGTACTTC.

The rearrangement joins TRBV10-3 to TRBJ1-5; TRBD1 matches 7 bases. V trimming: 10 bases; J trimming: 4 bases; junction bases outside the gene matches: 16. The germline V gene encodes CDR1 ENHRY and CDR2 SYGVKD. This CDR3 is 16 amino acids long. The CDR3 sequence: CATLDRDRGVNQPQHF. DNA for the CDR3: TGTGCCACCCTCGACAGGGATCGGGGTGTGAATCAGCCCCAGCATTTT.

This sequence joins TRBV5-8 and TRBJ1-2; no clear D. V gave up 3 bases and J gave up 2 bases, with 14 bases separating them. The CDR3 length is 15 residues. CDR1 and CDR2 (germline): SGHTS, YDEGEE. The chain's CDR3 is CASSSVDFSNYGYTF. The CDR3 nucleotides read TGTGCCAGCAGCTCCGTAGACTTCTCGAACTATGGCTACACCTTC.

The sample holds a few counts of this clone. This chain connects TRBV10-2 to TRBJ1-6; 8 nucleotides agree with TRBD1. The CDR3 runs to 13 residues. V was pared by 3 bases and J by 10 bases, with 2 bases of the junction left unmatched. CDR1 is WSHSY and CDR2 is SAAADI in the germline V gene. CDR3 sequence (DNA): TGCGCCAGCAGTGAATACAGGGGGTCACCCCTCCACTTT. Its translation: CASSEYRGSPLHF.